The 12 T cell receptor beta chains listed next were all sequenced from one sample in a study of T-cell reconstitution after alpha-beta-depleted transplantation in children. Unique molecular identifiers featured in how the TCRbeta library was prepared. TCRdb used MiXCR to reprocess the PCR reads, holding one entry per CDR3 protein. The data contain 490,000 or so distinct CDR3 sequences, approximately 13% of them singletons. The input for sequencing was PBMCs from the stem cell graft donor, taken from the stem cell graft. The source of these receptors is a human donor who donated a stem cell graft to a child with combined immunodeficiency.

The J gene is TRBJ2-3, the V gene TRBV29-1; D might be TRBD2 (6 bases). Looked up from germline, CDR1 is SQVTM and CDR2 is ANQGSEA. The CDR3 spans 11 residues. V lost 4 bases and J lost 9, with 11 bases in between. The CDR3 reads CSVVGGDTQYF. The CDR3 nucleotides read TGCAGCGTTGTGGGGGGTGACACGCAGTATTTT.

This clonotype has only a few counts. The V gene is TRBV12-3 or TRBV12-4, the J gene TRBJ2-1; 10 positions agree with TRBD2. This CDR3 has 18 amino acids. Losses at the gene ends were 5 bases for V and 4 bases for J; bases not matched to a gene: 14. CDR3 bases: TGTGCCAGCAGTCCATCCCATAGTCTAGCGGGGGAGTACAATGAGCAGTTCTTC. It translates to CASSPSHSLAGEYNEQFF.

The chain links TRBV24-1 to TRBJ1-5; no definite D call. With 3 bases removed from V and 6 bases from J, the gap between germline ends came to 11 bases. This CDR3 has 14 residues. Germline-derived CDR1 and CDR2 are KGHDR and SFDVKD. CDR3 nucleotide sequence: TGTGCCACCAGTGATCCAACGACGGGTCAGCCCCAGCATTTT. Its protein is CATSDPTTGQPQHF.

At least ten counts were recorded for this clonotype. The chain links TRBV24-1 to TRBJ2-5, with D unclear. The V gene's germline CDR1 is KGHDR and CDR2 SFDVKD. This CDR3 contains 11 residues. V was cut by 7 bases and J by 4 bases, with 6 bases left in between. The CDR3: CATRGGETQYF. The CDR3 bases are TGTGCCACCAGGGGTGGAGAGACCCAGTACTTC.

In this sample, this clonotype turned up many times. This chain connects TRBV7-8 to TRBJ2-6, with TRBD2 matching over 8 bases. The junction had 4 bases not matched to a gene; V was cut back by 0 bases and J by 0 bases. Germline values: CDR1 SGHVS, CDR2 FQNEAQ. The CDR3 extends over 18 amino acids. CDR3 nucleotides: TGTGCCAGCAGCTTAGCGGGACTAGATTTCTCTGGGGCCAACGTCCTGACTTTC. This translates into CASSLAGLDFSGANVLTF.

The rearrangement uses TRBV4-1 and TRBJ2-1; D is unresolved. This CDR3 is 12 amino acids long. The germline CDR1 and CDR2 sequences are MGHRA and YSYEKL. Trimming removed 0 bases from V and 8 bases from J, with 5 bases in between. CDR3 nucleotide sequence: TGCGCCAGCAGCCAAGATGGCGATGAGCAGTTCTTC. Translation gives CASSQDGDEQFF.

The table lists this clonotype with a few counts. This rearrangement joins TRBV12-3 or TRBV12-4 to TRBJ2-1, with 12 bases identical to TRBD2. The CDR3 runs 18 residues. Trimming took 5 bases from V and 9 from J; bases not matched to a gene: 17. CDR3 residues: CASSPRLAGDPLLREQFF. The CDR3 DNA reads as TGTGCCAGCAGTCCTCGACTAGCGGGGGACCCCCTACTACGTGAGCAGTTCTTC.

V usage is TRBV2 and J usage is TRBJ2-1; 12 bases fit TRBD2. The CDR3 runs 18 residues. The V gene's germline CDR1 is SNHLY and CDR2 FYNNEI. The V gene end was trimmed by 5 bases and the J gene end by 0 bases; junction bases not matched to a gene: 8. CDR3 bases: TGTGCCAGCAGTACAAGACTAGCGGGGGCCTCCTCCTACAATGAGCAGTTCTTC. It specifies CASSTRLAGASSYNEQFF.

This clonotype has ten or more counts. The chain is built from TRBV3-1 and TRBJ1-1, with D uncertain. Trimming removed 6 bases from V and 5 bases from J, with 19 bases in between. CDR1 LGHDT and CDR2 YNNKEL come from the germline V gene (reference sequence). The length of the CDR3 is 15 residues. CDR3 sequence: CASRLPGSSVTEAFF. CDR3 sequence (DNA): TGTGCCAGCAGACTCCCTGGGTCCTCCGTAACTGAAGCTTTCTTT.

This clonotype was seen a few times. This chain connects TRBV12-3 or TRBV12-4 to TRBJ2-1, with D possibly matching TRBD2 (5 bases). With 7 bases removed from V and 13 bases from J, the gap between germline ends came to 17 bases. The CDR3 is 12 residues long. The CDR3 is CASTSPGGGQFF. DNA for the CDR3: TGTGCCAGCACCTCCCCGGGTGGAGGCCAGTTCTTC.

The table lists this clonotype with a few counts. The chain carries TRBV10-1 and TRBJ2-6, with 13 bases that match TRBD2. V lost 8 bases and J lost 2; bases outside the gene matches: 6. The CDR3 is 17 amino acids. The germline gives CDR1 WNHNN, CDR2 SYGVQD (reference sequence). This chain's CDR3 is CASPTTSGGAGANVLTF. CDR3 bases: TGCGCCAGCCCTACTACTAGCGGGGGGGCTGGGGCCAACGTCCTGACTTTC.

The table lists this clonotype with many counts. The chain recombines TRBV6-2 or TRBV6-3 with TRBJ2-1; 9 nucleotides agree with TRBD1. CDR1 and CDR2 from the germline V gene are MNHEY and SVGEGT. CDR3 length: 19 residues. J lost 5 bases, V lost 2 bases, and 16 bases had no gene match. CDR3 region: CASSYPGQGSPWSNNEQFF. The DNA for the CDR3 is TGTGCCAGCAGTTACCCGGGACAGGGTTCTCCTTGGTCAAACAATGAGCAGTTCTTC.